This T cell receptor (beta chain) stems from a study of T cells expressing NK-cell markers. Across the study: Sorted CD3+CD56-NKG2C+, CD3+CD56+NKG2C+ and CD3+CD56+NKG2C- T cells supplied the TCR beta repertoires.

Of note for this clonotype: Its specificity is not known.

Whole-study findings and limits: Similarly, these clonotypes led the CD3+CD56-NKG2C+ fraction as well in several donors. Questions lingered over whether expanded NKG2C+ T cell clones were HCMV-specific.

The V gene's germline CDR1 is SGHDT and CDR2 YYEEEE. The CDR3 runs to 15 residues. Libraries used 5'RACE template switching adding universal primer site and UMIs. TCRdb re-called the 5' RACE reads and gives one entry per CDR3 protein, without DNA. This sample contains 150,000 or so distinct CDR3 sequences. The sequenced sample was blood T cells: a sorted CD56 or NKG2C T cell subset, CD4+ or CD8+ T cells, or bulk PBMC T cells (not recorded which). The V and J genes are TRBV5-6 and TRBJ2-2; absent DNA, TCRdb's TRBD1 call cannot be checked. The receptor was derived from a woman in her fifties or sixties in good health. The CDR3 region is CASSLATRGDGELFF.